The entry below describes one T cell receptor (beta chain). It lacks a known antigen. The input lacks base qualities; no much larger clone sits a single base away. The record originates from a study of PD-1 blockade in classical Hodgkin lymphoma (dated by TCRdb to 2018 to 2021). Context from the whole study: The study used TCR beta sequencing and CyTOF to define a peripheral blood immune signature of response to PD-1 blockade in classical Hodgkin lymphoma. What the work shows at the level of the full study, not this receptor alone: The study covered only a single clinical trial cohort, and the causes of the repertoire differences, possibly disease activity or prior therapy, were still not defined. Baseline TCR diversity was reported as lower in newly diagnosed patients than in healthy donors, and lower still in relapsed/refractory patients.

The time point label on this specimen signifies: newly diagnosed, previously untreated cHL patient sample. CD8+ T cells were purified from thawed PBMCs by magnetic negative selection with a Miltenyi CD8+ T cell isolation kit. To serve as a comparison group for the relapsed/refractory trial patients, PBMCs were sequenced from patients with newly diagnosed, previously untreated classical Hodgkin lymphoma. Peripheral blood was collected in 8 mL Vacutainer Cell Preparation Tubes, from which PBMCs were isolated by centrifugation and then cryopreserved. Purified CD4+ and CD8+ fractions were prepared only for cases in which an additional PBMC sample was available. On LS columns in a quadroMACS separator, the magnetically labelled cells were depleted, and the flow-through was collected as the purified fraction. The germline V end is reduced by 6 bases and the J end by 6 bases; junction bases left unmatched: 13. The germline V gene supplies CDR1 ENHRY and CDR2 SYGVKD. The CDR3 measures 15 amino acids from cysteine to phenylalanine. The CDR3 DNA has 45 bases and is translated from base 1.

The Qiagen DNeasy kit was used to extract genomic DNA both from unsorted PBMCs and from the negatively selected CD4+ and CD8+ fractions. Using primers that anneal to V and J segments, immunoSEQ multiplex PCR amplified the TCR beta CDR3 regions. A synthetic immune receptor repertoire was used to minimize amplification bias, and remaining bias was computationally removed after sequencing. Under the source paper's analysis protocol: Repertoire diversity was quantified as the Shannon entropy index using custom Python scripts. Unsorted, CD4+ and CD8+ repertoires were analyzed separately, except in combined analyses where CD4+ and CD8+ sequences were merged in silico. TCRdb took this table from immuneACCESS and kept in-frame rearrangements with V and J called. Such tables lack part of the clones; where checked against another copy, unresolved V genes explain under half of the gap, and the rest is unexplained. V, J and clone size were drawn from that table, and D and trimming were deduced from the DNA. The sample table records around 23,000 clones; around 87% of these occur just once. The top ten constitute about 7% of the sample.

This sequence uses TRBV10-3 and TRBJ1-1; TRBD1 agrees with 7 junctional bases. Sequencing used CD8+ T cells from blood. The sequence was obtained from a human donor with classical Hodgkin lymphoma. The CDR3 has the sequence CAIRENLDRAAEAFF. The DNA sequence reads TGTGCCATCAGGGAAAATCTCGACAGGGCCGCTGAAGCTTTCTTT.